The source of this T cell receptor (beta chain) is a study of shared clonotypes between healthy human individuals. The study, taken as a whole, reports: When compared with the clonotypes that were shared by all four sorted-subset donors, the non-shared clonotypes turned out to have lower generation probabilities. Among the subsets, naive ones generally showed larger estimated richness than memory ones.

Points on this clone: Its target is not known.

HIV-negative, healthy adults without recent acute infections or vaccinations were the donors. Each PCR replicate from the sorted subsets contained around 0.2 ug DNA, which is some 32,000 T cell genomes. The data were produced by immunoSEQ multiplex PCR, yet TCRdb's version contains in-frame clones alone and is incomplete. The sample includes about 1.1 million clones, approximately 80% of them seen just once. Germline CDR1 and CDR2: SGHNT and YENEEA. The J segment lost 5 bases and the V segment lost 8 bases, leaving 9 bases of the junction unmatched. The length of the CDR3 is 15 residues. The TCR originated in a man aged 18 to 35 in good health. Some clones in this sample may be carry-over from other donors' samples. Material: memory CD4+ T cells from PBMCs. The subset is: CD45RA-negative fraction. V usage is TRBV11-3 and J usage is TRBJ2-1; 10 bases agree with TRBD2. The CDR3 sequence is CASAAGLAMDNEQFF. CDR3 nucleotide sequence: TGTGCCAGCGCGGCGGGACTAGCGATGGACAATGAGCAGTTCTTC.